What follows are 25 T cell receptor beta chains derived from one specimen sequenced in a study of shared clonotypes between healthy human individuals. Assay: immunoSEQ multiplex PCR; the TCRdb copy retains only in-frame clones and omits some. The repertoire holds over a million clones, with 78% as singletons. Sequenced sample: memory CD4+ T cells from PBMCs. Subset: CD45RA-negative fraction. The receptor set was obtained from a man between 18 and 35 years old in good health. Some clones in this sample may be carry-over from other donors' samples.

The genes are TRBV29-1 and TRBJ2-7; D is perhaps TRBD2 (6 bases). V was trimmed by 0 bases and J by 9 bases, leaving 9 bases between them. CDR3 length: 11 amino acids. Per the germline V gene, CDR1 is SQVTM and CDR2 is ANQGSEA. CDR3 coding DNA: TGCAGCGTTGAAGAGCCCGGGGGGCAGTACTTC. Residues: CSVEEPGGQYF.

The chain is built from TRBV12-5 and TRBJ2-1; 9 nucleotides align to TRBD2. Looked up from germline, CDR1 is LGHNT and CDR2 is FRNRAP. CDR3 length: 15 residues. The V segment lost 6 bases and the J segment 4 bases; nucleotides outside the gene matches: 7. CDR3 region: CASGQASGEYNEQFF. CDR3 nucleotides: TGTGCTAGTGGACAAGCTAGCGGGGAGTACAATGAGCAGTTCTTC. Variable domain in full (rest from reference TRBV12-5 and TRBJ2-1): DARVTQTPRHKVTEMGQEVTMRCQPILGHNTVFWYRQTMMQGLELLAYFRNRAPLDDSGMPKDRFSAEMPDATLATLKIQPSEPRDSAVYFCASGQASGEYNEQFFGPGTRLTVL.

This clone was picked up a small number of times. The chain couples TRBV9 to TRBJ2-6; 7 bases are a match to TRBD1. The CDR3 sequence is 15 residues long. Germline values: CDR1 SGDLS, CDR2 YYNGEE. Unmatched junction bases numbered 3, after V lost 4 bases and J lost 2 bases. The CDR3: CASSPGGAGANVLTF. The DNA of the CDR3 is TGTGCCAGCAGCCCAGGGGGTGCTGGGGCCAACGTCCTGACTTTC.

The rearrangement joins TRBV29-1 to TRBJ1-1; weak D call: TRBD1 (5 bases). The germline CDR1 and CDR2 sequences are SQVTM and ANQGSEA. This CDR3 spans 14 amino acids. CDR3 nucleotide sequence: TGCAGTGTTCTCCGTACGGGGGTGGGCACTGAAGCTTTCTTT. Its protein product is CSVLRTGVGTEAFF.

This chain links TRBV19 with TRBJ2-2; 7 nucleotides line up with TRBD1. CDR3 size: 15 residues. Germline assignment: CDR1 LNHDA and CDR2 SQIVND (reference sequence). The J segment lost 5 bases and the V segment lost 7 bases, leaving 10 bases of the junction unmatched. The CDR3 region is CASKGEGALTGELFF. The CDR3 DNA reads as TGTGCCAGTAAGGGCGAGGGGGCGCTGACCGGGGAGCTGTTTTTT.

The gene calls are TRBV5-4 and TRBJ2-7; 14 nucleotides line up with TRBD2. The CDR3 covers 16 residues. The germline V gene has CDR1 SGHNT and CDR2 YYREEE (reference sequence). V lost 0 bases, J lost 2 bases, and 1 base stayed unmatched. The CDR3: CASSLGLAGGPYEQYF. In DNA, the CDR3 is TGTGCCAGCAGCTTGGGACTAGCGGGAGGGCCCTACGAGCAGTACTTC. Full variable domain (remainder filled in from reference TRBV5-4 and TRBJ2-7): ETGVTQSPTHLIKTRGQQVTLRCSSQSGHNTVSWYQQALGQGPQFIFQYYREEENGRGNFPPRFSGLQFPNYSSELNVNALELDDSALYLCASSLGLAGGPYEQYFGPGTRLTVT.

In its sample, this clone was seen a few times. V usage is TRBV5-6 and J usage is TRBJ2-7; the match to TRBD2 covers 8 bases. The CDR3 loop spans 15 amino acids. In germline, CDR1 is SGHDT, CDR2 YYEEEE. Losses at the gene ends were 2 bases for V and 4 bases for J; bases not matched to a gene: 8. The CDR3, as DNA: TGTGCCAGCAGCTTCGGGACTAGGCCTTGGTACGAGCAGTACTTC. Translating it yields CASSFGTRPWYEQYF.

The V and J genes are TRBV2 and TRBJ1-2; no definite D call. This CDR3 has 14 residues. V lost 8 bases and J lost 5, with 18 bases in between. CDR1 SNHLY and CDR2 FYNNEI come from the germline V gene. The CDR3 DNA reads TGTGCCAGCCCCCCTGTTTCGGGAGATTATGGCTACACCTTC. This translates into CASPPVSGDYGYTF.

The chain couples TRBV7-2 to TRBJ2-7; 11 bases fit TRBD2. The germline V gene has CDR1 SGHTA and CDR2 FQGNSA. The CDR3 has 15 amino acids. V lost 5 bases, J lost 2 bases, and 5 bases stayed unmatched. The DNA of the CDR3 is TGTGCCAGCAGCCCATCGACTAGCGGGACCTACGAGCAGTACTTC. This encodes CASSPSTSGTYEQYF.

The chain employs TRBV6-4 and TRBJ2-3; D ambiguous. The germline V gene has CDR1 MRHNA and CDR2 SNTAGT. With 4 bases removed from V and 6 bases from J, the gap between germline ends came to 17 bases. The CDR3 covers 15 residues. The CDR3: CASSVLQGPRDTQYF. The CDR3 region has the DNA TGTGCCAGCAGTGTTCTACAAGGCCCCAGGGATACGCAGTATTTT.

This chain uses TRBV4-3 with TRBJ2-3, with TRBD1 matching over 9 bases. The CDR3 sequence is 18 residues long. CDR1 is LGHNA and CDR2 is YSLEER in the germline V gene. The trim removed 1 base at V and 2 bases at J, leaving 10 bases unmatched. CDR3 bases: TGCGCCAGCAGCCAAGGTGTCGTCGGGACAGGGACCACAGATACGCAGTATTTT. This encodes CASSQGVVGTGTTDTQYF.

A remark on this clone: The same CDR3 arises from other DNA sequences in this sample as well. The chain has TRBV5-4 and TRBJ2-7; D gene uncertain. Germline V gene data show CDR1 as SGHNT and CDR2 as YYREEE (reference sequence). The CDR3 sequence is 11 residues long. Deletions cut 4 bases from V and 4 bases from J, with 6 bases between. CDR3 in amino acids: CASSRGYEQYF. The CDR3 DNA follows: TGTGCCAGCAGCCGTGGTTACGAGCAGTACTTC.

Many counts were recorded for this clone. The CDR3: CASSKTPSTGTEAFF. In DNA, the CDR3 is TGTGCCAGCAGCAAAACCCCGTCTACAGGCACTGAAGCTTTCTTT. The chain employs TRBV21-1 and TRBJ1-1; TRBD1, as called in the table, went unchecked against the DNA. TRBV21-1 is a pseudogene locus. The CDR3 loop spans 15 amino acids.

This clone was found once. The chain joins TRBV28 to TRBJ1-1, with D hard to call. The CDR3 consists of 12 residues. Between the trimmed V and J ends, which lost 6 bases and 1 base, there was a span of 6 bases. Per the germline V gene, CDR1 is MDHEN and CDR2 is SYDVKM. In nucleotides, the CDR3 is TGTGCCAGCAGGGTGGGGAACACTGAAGCTTTCTTT. Protein sequence: CASRVGNTEAFF. The full variable domain, rest sourced from reference TRBV28 and TRBJ1-1, is DVKVTQSSRYLVKRTGEKVFLECVQDMDHENMFWYRQDPGLGLRLIYFSYDVKMKEKGDIPEGYSVSREKKERFSLILESASTNQTSMYLCASRVGNTEAFFGQGTRLTVV.

The rearrangement joins TRBV5-1 to TRBJ2-3; 8 nucleotides line up with TRBD2. CDR3 length: 15 amino acids. Germline trimming cut 3 bases from V and 4 bases from J; bases unmatched to any gene: 7. CDR1 is SGHRS and CDR2 is YFSETQ in the germline V gene. CDR3 bases: TGCGCCAGCAGCTCGGCGGGGGGTCGCGCAGATACGCAGTATTTT. This codes for CASSSAGGRADTQYF.

The chain employs TRBV5-1 and TRBJ2-7; possibly TRBD1 for D (6 bases). CDR3 size: 15 residues. Per germline, CDR1 SGHRS and CDR2 YFSETQ. V lost 4 bases and J lost 3, with 17 bases in between. The CDR3 coding sequence is TGCGCCAGCAGCCAAACCGGGACACTCTACTACGAGCAGTACTTC. Translation: CASSQTGTLYYEQYF.

The chain uses TRBV13 and TRBJ2-7, with D perhaps matching TRBD1 or TRBD2 (5 bases each). Germline V gene sequence: CDR1 PRHDT, CDR2 FYEKMQ (reference sequence). Deletions cut 5 bases from V and 2 bases from J, with 13 bases between. This CDR3 spans 14 amino acids. The CDR3 nucleotides read TGTGCCAGCAGCAGTCCGGGGCCGCCCTACGAGCAGTACTTC. This sequence encodes CASSSPGPPYEQYF.

The CDR3 coding sequence is TGTGCCAGCAGGGGGACAGAGCAGTACTTC. It codes for CASRGTEQYF. The chain recombines TRBV2 with TRBJ2-5; 7 positions match TRBD1. Germline-derived CDR1 and CDR2 are SNHLY and FYNNEI. The ends lost 6 bases at V and 11 bases at J; junction bases unmatched: 3. The CDR3 loop spans 10 amino acids. Drawing the rest from reference TRBV2 and TRBJ2-5, the complete variable domain is EPEVTQTPSHQVTQMGQEVILRCVPISNHLYFYWYRQILGQKVEFLVSFYNNEISEKSEIFDDQFSVERPDGSNFTLKIRSTKLEDSAMYFCASRGTEQYFGPGTRLLVL.

The J gene is TRBJ2-7, the V gene TRBV11-2; D not resolved. The CDR3 covers 13 residues. Trimming shortened V by 2 bases and J by 0 bases, and 5 bases separated the two germline ends. CDR1 SGHAT and CDR2 FQNNGV come from the germline V gene. CDR3 in DNA: TGTGCCAGCAGCTTAACGGACTCCTACGAGCAGTACTTC. Translated, it gives CASSLTDSYEQYF.

The J gene is TRBJ1-2, the V gene TRBV4-1; D might be TRBD1 (6 bases). CDR1 is MGHRA, CDR2 YSYEKL, per germline. V lost 8 bases to trimming and J lost 5 bases, with 18 bases between them. The length of the CDR3 is 14 residues. The CDR3 loop reads CASGLGRGAYGYTF. The CDR3 DNA follows: TGCGCCAGCGGCTTGGGCAGGGGAGCTTATGGCTACACCTTC.

The chain joins TRBV2 to TRBJ2-5; 8 bases map to TRBD2. The CDR3 extends over 14 amino acids. Per the germline V gene, CDR1 is SNHLY and CDR2 is FYNNEI. V was clipped by 8 bases and J by 3 bases; unmatched bases: 8. The CDR3 nucleotides read TGTGCCAGCCTCTTCGGGGGGGAGAAAGAGACCCAGTACTTC. Protein sequence: CASLFGGEKETQYF.

The chain links TRBV28 to TRBJ2-7; D is perhaps TRBD2 (5 bases). V lost 4 bases, J lost 3 bases, and 10 bases lay in between. The CDR3 contains 13 residues. Germline V gives CDR1 MDHEN, CDR2 SYDVKM. The CDR3 sequence is CASSSPEGYEQYF. The CDR3, as DNA: TGTGCCAGCAGTTCCCCAGAGGGCTACGAGCAGTACTTC.

V usage is TRBV2 and J usage is TRBJ1-1; D may be TRBD1 (6 bases). CDR3 length: 12 residues. Germline V CDR1 and CDR2: SNHLY, FYNNEI. V was shortened by 6 bases and J by 4 bases, with 9 bases between the two germline ends. CDR3 nucleotide sequence: TGTGCCAGCAGATGGGACACCACTGAAGCTTTCTTT. Translating it yields CASRWDTTEAFF.

This chain uses TRBV6-5 with TRBJ1-2, with a possible D match to TRBD1 (6 bases). The CDR3 spans 13 residues. V dropped 6 bases and J dropped 5 bases, with 13 bases sitting between them. Germline-derived CDR1 and CDR2 are MNHEY and SVGAGI. CDR3 loop: CASRTDGTYGYTF. The CDR3 coding sequence is TGTGCCAGCAGAACGGACGGGACATATGGCTACACCTTC.

J is TRBJ1-4 and V is TRBV20-1, with TRBD1 matching 8 bases. Germline trimming cut 5 bases from V and 14 bases from J; bases unmatched to any gene: 4. The CDR3 is 10 amino acids. Germline V gene data show CDR1 as DFQATT and CDR2 as SNEGSKA (reference sequence). The CDR3 bases are TGCAGTGCTGACAGGGGCCGGCTGTTTTTT. Translated: CSADRGRLFF.